This TCR beta chain stems from a study of T-cell memory formation after mild COVID-19 (dated by TCRdb to the early 2020s). As for the study more broadly: Most TCR sequence clusters were specific to one of the two donors. In a couple of donors, T-cell clones that expanded and contracted after mild COVID-19 were followed by sequencing TCRalpha and TCRbeta repertoires longitudinally. The cohort was made up of two young adult volunteers, one female and one male, who were previously healthy. What the work shows at the level of the full study, not this receptor alone: Contracting CD4+ clones were located mainly in the CM and EM memory subsets, whereas CD8+ clones were found to be enriched in EMRA. The detection of some responding clones in pre-infection memory suggests that pre-existing cross-reactive memory T cells joined the SARS-CoV-2 response. From day 15 to 85, contracting clones showed balanced CD4/CD8 phenotypes, whereas a second wave of clones that expanded from day 15 to 37 leaned towards CD4+. Whether the second-wave clones peaking on day 37 were SARS-CoV-2 specific was not confirmed. Only a couple of mild cases were covered by the study, and larger cohorts that include severe cases with pre-infection samples were considered necessary.

Ficoll-Paque density gradient centrifugation was the method used to isolate PBMCs. V is pruned by 5 bases and J by 6 bases, leaving 2 bases of the junction without a gene match. Based on the germline V gene, the CDR1 and CDR2 sequences are SGHTA and FQGNSA. From the cysteine up to the phenylalanine, the CDR3 has a length of 14 residues. Of the read, only the CDR3 DNA is kept; its 42 bases are in frame from base 1. As concerns this clonotype: This clone's antigen is unknown. Base qualities are not provided; no much larger clone lies one nucleotide away.

The sample was run on an Illumina NovaSeq 6000. Using 5'RACE with constant-segment primers, TCRalpha and TCRbeta cDNA libraries were constructed, with sample barcodes and unique molecular identifiers added in the process. RNA was extracted from every sample with Trizol reagent. Library amplification was performed in two PCR steps, and a second sample barcode and Illumina TruSeq adapters were introduced in the second step. Sequencing of the libraries was done on an Illumina NovaSeq, producing 2 x 150 bp paired-end reads. Concerning the study's data processing: With migec v1.2.7, reads were demultiplexed and then collapsed into UMI-guided consensus sequences. Using mixcr v2.1.11, UMI consensuses were aligned to TRA and TRB V and J templates and then assembled into clonotypes. A clonotype was counted as expanded or contracted only when both edgeR and NoisET called the clonotype significant, with the noise models trained on biological replicates. For edgeR calls, the cutoffs were a false discovery rate-adjusted p below 0.01 and a log2 fold-change threshold of 1. PCA with hierarchical clustering of max-normalized trajectories of the 1000 most abundant clonotypes was used as exploratory dynamics analysis. The CD4 or CD8 phenotype of responding clones was assigned using the separately sequenced CD4+ and CD8+ repertoires. The raw public reads went through TCRdb reprocessing: fastp at Q25, MiXCR clone calling, in-frame beta chains kept. Each CDR3 protein appears once, grouped with its most common genes and DNA. The V and J calls follow TCRdb's processing rather than the paper's. The sample yields over 150,000 distinct CDR3 sequences; under 20% were counted once. Jointly, the top ten make up under 4.5% of the sample.

The sequence links TRBV7-2 to TRBJ2-4; a stretch of 12 junction bases matches TRBD2. The material sequenced was PBMCs or a T cell subset sorted from them (not recorded which). The receptor's source is a man aged 18 to 30 who had mild COVID-19 (a few samples of this study predate the infection). The sample titles of this study are shuffled in the database, so cell type and time point are left out; the donor was told from shared clones. CDR3 protein: CASSELAGGNIQYF. The DNA sequence is as follows: TGTGCCAGCAGCGAACTAGCGGGAGGAAACATTCAGTACTTC.